This T cell receptor (beta chain) is drawn from a study of T cell clonotyping in hematopoietic cell transplantation. General observations from the study: Higher Inverse Simpson Index values in graft donor and pretransplant recipient predicted broader posttransplant TCR diversity. Pathologically expanded recipient clonotypes increased progressively from day 30 to day 180 as diversity fell.

CDR3 size: 16 residues. V lost 2 bases, J lost 2 bases, and 10 bases stayed unmatched. In germline, CDR1 is SGHDT, CDR2 YYEEEE. Generated by immunoSEQ multiplex PCR, the TCRdb table keeps only in-frame clones and is missing some. The data contain approximately 9,000 clones, about 90% of them singletons. This clone was picked up one time. The antigen is undetermined. The sample carries other DNA sequences with the same CDR3. Time point meaning: recipient sample about 28 days before transplant, after cytoreduction. Recipient blood drawn about 28 days pretransplant and days 30, 100, 180 after. This TCR was sampled from a woman aged 55-69 years with acute myeloid leukemia. Some clones in this sample may be carry-over from other donors' samples. Sequenced here: peripheral blood mononuclear cells, sampled before stem cell transplant. The rearrangement joins TRBV5-6 to TRBJ2-7; TRBD1 agrees at 7 bases. The CDR3: CASSLWAGRGTYEQYV. DNA for the CDR3: TGTGCCAGCAGCTTATGGGCGGGCAGGGGGACCTACGAGCAGTACGTC.